These 13 T cell receptor beta chains were all obtained from the same sample, sequenced in a study of T-cell memory formation after mild COVID-19. One entry per CDR3 protein results from TCRdb running MiXCR on the 5' RACE reads. The sample includes 170,000 or so distinct CDR3 sequences, around 30% seen only once; the top ten take more than 10%. Sequencing was carried out using PBMCs or a T cell subset sorted from them (not recorded which). The receptors were gathered from an adult woman who had mild COVID-19 (a few samples of this study predate the infection). Cell type and time point are not known.

The J gene is TRBJ1-1, the V gene TRBV7-3, with D possibly TRBD1 on 6 matching bases. Trimming pared 5 bases from V and 1 base from J, leaving 11 bases between. The CDR3 is 14 amino acids. Germline V gene data show CDR1 as SGHTA and CDR2 as FQGTGA. Written as DNA, the CDR3 is TGTGCCAGCAGCCTTAGACAGGCGAACACTGAAGCTTTCTTT. Its protein is CASSLRQANTEAFF.

This clonotype showed up just a few times. The chain combines TRBV7-6 with TRBJ2-2; 8 nucleotides match TRBD2. Germline trimming cut 2 bases from V and 3 bases from J; bases unmatched to any gene: 2. CDR3 length equals 15 residues. Germline values: CDR1 SGHVS, CDR2 FNYEAQ. CDR3 sequence (DNA): TGTGCCAGCAGCTTAACCGGGGGGGACACCGGGGAGCTGTTTTTT. It encodes CASSLTGGDTGELFF.

This clonotype came up a few times. The chain joins TRBV20-1 to TRBJ2-3; 10 bases map to TRBD2. The CDR3 is 17 amino acids. V lost 5 bases and J lost 0; bases outside the gene matches: 11. Germline V CDR1 and CDR2: DFQATT, SNEGSKA (reference sequence). The CDR3 DNA reads TGCAGTGCTCGCCAGCGGGAGGGCCACCCTAGCACAGATACGCAGTATTTT. Amino acids: CSARQREGHPSTDTQYF.

The CDR3 sequence is CASSRLAPNNEQFF. As DNA, the CDR3 is TGTGCCAGCAGCCGTCTCGCTCCGAACAATGAGCAGTTCTTC. The chain links TRBV14 to TRBJ2-1; D ambiguous. Germline CDR1 is SGHDN and CDR2 is FVKESK. Trimming left V 4 bases short and J 5 bases short, with 12 bases between. The CDR3 length is 14 residues.

The chain employs TRBV6-2 or TRBV6-3 and TRBJ2-2, with a weak D call TRBD1 (5 bases). V was cut by 0 bases and J by 0 bases, with 14 bases left in between. Germline CDR1 and CDR2: MNHEY and SVGEGT. The CDR3 sequence is 18 residues long. CDR3 nucleotides: TGTGCCAGCAGTTACTCGGTGCGCAGGGCAACGAACACCGGGGAGCTGTTTTTT. Translated: CASSYSVRRATNTGELFF.

This clonotype was observed a handful of times. The genes are TRBV29-1 and TRBJ2-1; D uncertain. Trimming cost V 6 bases and J 8 bases, with 14 bases left between them. This CDR3 contains 12 residues. Germline values: CDR1 SQVTM, CDR2 ANQGSEA. For the CDR3, the DNA is TGCAGCGTAAGGCTAGTCTCGGATGAGCAGTTCTTC. Translation: CSVRLVSDEQFF.

There are a few counts of this clonotype. The V gene is TRBV10-3, the J gene TRBJ2-5; D ambiguous. CDR3 length: 12 residues. Germline V gene data show CDR1 as ENHRY and CDR2 as SYGVKD. V dropped 10 bases and J dropped 4 bases, with 13 bases sitting between them. The CDR3 DNA is TGTGCCAGCCAAGGGTTAGCAGAGACCCAGTACTTC. It encodes CASQGLAETQYF.

The chain uses TRBV5-8 and TRBJ1-1; D unclear. This CDR3 is built from 18 residues. Germline V gives CDR1 SGHTS, CDR2 YDEGEE. V dropped 4 bases and J dropped 3 bases, with 25 bases sitting between them. CDR3 sequence: CASSLSYLGRGRYTEAFF. For the CDR3, the DNA is TGTGCCAGCAGCCTGTCTTACCTAGGACGAGGGAGATACACTGAAGCTTTCTTT.

V usage is TRBV7-9 and J usage is TRBJ1-2; 10 bases agree with TRBD1. The germline CDR1 and CDR2 sequences are SEHNR and FQNEAQ (reference sequence). V gave up 3 bases and J gave up 8 bases; unmatched junction bases: 3. The CDR3 covers 13 residues. CDR3 amino acids: CASSFRDRGGYTF. In DNA form, the CDR3 reads TGTGCCAGCAGCTTCCGGGACAGGGGAGGCTACACCTTC.

Ten or more counts support this clonotype. The CDR3, as DNA: TGTGCCAGCAGGTCCCCGGGGTTGGGGACAGGGGACGAAGAGACCCAGTACTTC. This codes for CASRSPGLGTGDEETQYF. V usage is TRBV21-1 and J usage is TRBJ2-5; TRBD1 is the table's D call and was not checked against the DNA. TRBV21-1 is marked as a pseudogene. CDR3 size: 18 residues.

About this clonotype itself: Since a much larger clone is just one base distant, this may be a read error. The chain recombines TRBV24-1 with TRBJ2-2; D may be TRBD1 (6 bases). Germline V lookup: CDR1 KGHDR, CDR2 SFDVKD. The CDR3 loop spans 14 amino acids. CDR3 in amino acids: CDTSETGSTGELFF. CDR3 nucleotide sequence: TGTGACACCAGTGAAACAGGGTCCACCGGGGAGCTGTTTTTT.

The CDR3 loop is CASSPFGGEETQYF. CDR3 bases: TGTGCCAGCAGTCCCTTTGGGGGGGAAGAGACCCAGTACTTC. The V and J genes are TRBV27 and TRBJ2-5; 7 bases align to TRBD2. Trimming at V came to 5 bases and at J to 3 bases, leaving 6 bases not matched to a gene. The germline CDR1 and CDR2 sequences are MNHEY and SMNVEV (reference sequence). This CDR3 has 14 residues.

CDR3 amino acids: CASSQGPGQGVYEQYF. DNA for the CDR3: TGCGCCAGCAGCCAGGGCCCGGGACAGGGAGTCTACGAGCAGTACTTC. The chain combines TRBV4-1 with TRBJ2-7, with 9 positions matching TRBD1. V gave up 3 bases and J gave up 3 bases; unmatched junction bases: 9. Germline V gene data show CDR1 as MGHRA and CDR2 as YSYEKL. The CDR3 is 16 amino acids.